This T cell receptor beta chain was recovered during a study of blood T cell repertoires in COVID-19. Across the study: Donors in the United States, Italy and Spain gave samples during acute or convalescent COVID-19.

TCRdb's table, derived via immunoSEQ multiplex PCR, lists solely in-frame clones and lacks some. The sample has about 140,000 clones; 82% are singletons. The origin of this receptor is a woman aged 80 or older with acute or convalescent COVID-19. Sequencing was performed on peripheral blood.

CDR3 sequence (DNA): TGTGCCAGTAGTATGGGGGACACGAACACTGAAGCTTTCTTT. As protein: CASSMGDTNTEAFF. The chain employs TRBV19 and TRBJ1-1; D possibly corresponds to TRBD1 (6 bases). Germline CDR1 LNHDA, CDR2 SQIVND (reference sequence). The CDR3 is 14 amino acids. Trimming removed 3 bases from V and 1 base from J, with 9 bases in between.